This TCR beta chain stems from a study of T cell changes during pregnancy in multiple sclerosis. Profiling relied on immunoSEQ multiplex PCR, and the TCRdb table lists in-frame clones only, not all of them. Counted here are 30,000 to 40,000 clones, roughly 94% occurring once; the ten biggest clones make up approximately 0.79%. Trimming shortened V by 2 bases and J by 3 bases, and 14 bases separated the two germline ends. Germline V gene sequence: CDR1 SGHRS, CDR2 YFSETQ. The CDR3 consists of 16 residues. The sequences come from CD4+ T cells from peripheral blood mononuclear cells, collected in the third trimester of pregnancy. The rearrangement joins TRBV5-1 to TRBJ2-2, with D possibly matching TRBD1 (6 bases). The origin of this receptor is a female donor with multiple sclerosis, enrolled in a pregnancy study. The CDR3 region is CASSFAGTSYTGELFF. The CDR3 coding sequence is TGCGCCAGCAGCTTTGCCGGGACATCCTACACCGGGGAGCTGTTTTTT.